This T cell receptor beta chain derives from a study of tumor and adjacent non-tumor tissue in lung cancer. The template was RNA from unsorted bulk tissue. Three rounds of nested PCR, following a modified ARM-PCR protocol, produced the TCRbeta library. TCRdb used MiXCR to reprocess the multiplex PCR reads, holding one entry per CDR3 protein. The sample contains 120,000 or so distinct CDR3 sequences, 66% of which appear only once. Germline V gives CDR1 MNHNY, CDR2 SVGAGI (reference sequence). The CDR3 consists of 16 residues. V lost 2 bases to trimming and J lost 0 bases, with 11 bases between them. As concerns this clonotype: A much larger clone is a single base away; this may be a read error.

V gene TRBV6-6 combines with J gene TRBJ1-5; D ambiguous. The specimen sequenced was lung tumor tissue. This TCR was sampled from a man aged 25-45 years with non-small cell lung cancer. The CDR3 here is CASSYHRRYSNQPQHF. In nucleotides, the CDR3 is TGTGCCAGCAGTTACCATAGGAGATATAGCAATCAGCCCCAGCATTTT.